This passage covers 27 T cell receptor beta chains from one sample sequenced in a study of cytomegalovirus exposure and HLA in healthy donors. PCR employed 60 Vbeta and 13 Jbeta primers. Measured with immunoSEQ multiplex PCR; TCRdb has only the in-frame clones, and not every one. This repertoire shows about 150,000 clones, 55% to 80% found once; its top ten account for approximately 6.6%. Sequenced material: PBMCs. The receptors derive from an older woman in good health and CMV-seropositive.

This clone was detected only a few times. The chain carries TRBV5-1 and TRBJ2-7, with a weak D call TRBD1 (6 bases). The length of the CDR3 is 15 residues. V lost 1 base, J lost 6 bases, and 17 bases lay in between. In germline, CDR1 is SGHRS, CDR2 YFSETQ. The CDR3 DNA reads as TGCGCCAGCAGCTTGTTTGGCAGGGGCCGCTCCGAGCAGTACTTC. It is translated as CASSLFGRGRSEQYF. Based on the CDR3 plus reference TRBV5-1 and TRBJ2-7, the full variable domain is KAGVTQTPRYLIKTRGQQVTLSCSPISGHRSVSWYQQTPGQGLQFLFEYFSETQRNKGNFPGRFSGRQFSNSRSEMNVSTLELGDSALYLCASSLFGRGRSEQYFGPGTRLTVT.

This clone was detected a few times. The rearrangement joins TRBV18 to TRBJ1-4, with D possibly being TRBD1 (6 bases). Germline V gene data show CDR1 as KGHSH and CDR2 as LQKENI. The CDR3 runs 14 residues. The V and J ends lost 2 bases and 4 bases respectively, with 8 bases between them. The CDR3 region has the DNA TGTGCCAGCTCACCAAGGGGGAATAATGAAAAACTGTTTTTT. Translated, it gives CASSPRGNNEKLFF.

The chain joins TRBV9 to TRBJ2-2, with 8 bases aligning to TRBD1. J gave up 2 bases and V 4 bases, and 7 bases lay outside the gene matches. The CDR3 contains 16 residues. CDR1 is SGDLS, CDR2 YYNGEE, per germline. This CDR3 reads CASSPRTGSNTGELFF. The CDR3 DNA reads TGTGCCAGCAGCCCACGGACAGGGAGTAACACCGGGGAGCTGTTTTTT.

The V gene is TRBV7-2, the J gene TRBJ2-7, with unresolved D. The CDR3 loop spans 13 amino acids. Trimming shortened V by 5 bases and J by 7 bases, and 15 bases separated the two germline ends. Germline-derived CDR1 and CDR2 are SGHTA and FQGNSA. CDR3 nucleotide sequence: TGTGCCAGCAGCCGCGAACTACTACGTGAGCAGTACTTC. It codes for CASSRELLREQYF. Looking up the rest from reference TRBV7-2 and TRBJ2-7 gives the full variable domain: GAGVSQSPSNKVTEKGKDVELRCDPISGHTALYWYRQSLGQGLEFLIYFQGNSAPDKSGLPSDRFSAERTGGSVSTLTIQRTQQEDSAVYLCASSRELLREQYFGPGTRLTVT.

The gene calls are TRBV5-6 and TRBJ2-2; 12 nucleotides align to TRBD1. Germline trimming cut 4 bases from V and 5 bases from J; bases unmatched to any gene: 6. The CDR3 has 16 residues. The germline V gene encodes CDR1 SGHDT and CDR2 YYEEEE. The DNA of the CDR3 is TGTGCCAGCAGCCGGGGACAGGGGGCGCGGACCGGGGAGCTGTTTTTT. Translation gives CASSRGQGARTGELFF.

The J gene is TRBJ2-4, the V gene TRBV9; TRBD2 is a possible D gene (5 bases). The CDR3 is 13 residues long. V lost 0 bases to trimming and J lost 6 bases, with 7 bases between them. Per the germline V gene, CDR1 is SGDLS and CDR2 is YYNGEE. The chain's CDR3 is CASSVGRGNIQYF. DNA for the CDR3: TGTGCCAGCAGCGTAGGCCGGGGAAACATTCAGTACTTC. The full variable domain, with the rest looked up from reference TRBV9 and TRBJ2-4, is DSGVTQTPKHLITATGQRVTLRCSPRSGDLSVYWYQQSLDQGLQFLIQYYNGEERAKGNILERFSAQQFPDLHSELNLSSLELGDSALYFCASSVGRGNIQYFGAGTRLSVL.

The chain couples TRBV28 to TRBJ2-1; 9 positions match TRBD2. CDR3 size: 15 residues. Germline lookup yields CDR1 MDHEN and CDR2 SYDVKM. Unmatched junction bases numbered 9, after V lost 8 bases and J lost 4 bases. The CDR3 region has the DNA TGTGCCAGCTCCTCCGGGACTAGCAGATACAATGAGCAGTTCTTC. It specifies CASSSGTSRYNEQFF.

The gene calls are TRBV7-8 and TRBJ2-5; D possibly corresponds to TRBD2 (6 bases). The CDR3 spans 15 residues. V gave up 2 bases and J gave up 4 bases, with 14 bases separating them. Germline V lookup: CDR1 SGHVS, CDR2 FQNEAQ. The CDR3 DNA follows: TGTGCCAGCAGCTTAAGGGGAGGAGGAAGAGAGACCCAGTACTTC. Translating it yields CASSLRGGGRETQYF.

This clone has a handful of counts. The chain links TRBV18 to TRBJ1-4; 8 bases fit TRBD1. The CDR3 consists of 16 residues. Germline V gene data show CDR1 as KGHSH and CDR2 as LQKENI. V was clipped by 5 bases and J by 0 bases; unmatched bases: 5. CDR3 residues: CASSSGQGATNEKLFF. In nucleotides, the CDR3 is TGTGCCAGCTCATCCGGACAGGGAGCAACTAATGAAAAACTGTTTTTT.

The chain's CDR3 is CASSLWGLADYEQYF. The DNA for the CDR3 is TGTGCCAGCAGCTTATGGGGACTAGCAGACTACGAGCAGTACTTC. The chain links TRBV5-6 to TRBJ2-7; 9 bases are shared with TRBD2. With 2 bases clipped from V and 3 bases from J, the junction kept 6 bases outside the gene matches. CDR3 length: 15 residues. The germline CDR1 and CDR2 sequences are SGHDT and YYEEEE.

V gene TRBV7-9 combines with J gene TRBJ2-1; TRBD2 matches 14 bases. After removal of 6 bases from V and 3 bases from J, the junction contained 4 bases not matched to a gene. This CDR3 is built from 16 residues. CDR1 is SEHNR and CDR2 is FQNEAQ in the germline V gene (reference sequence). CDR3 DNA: TGTGCCAGCAGTATAGGGACTAGCGGGAGCTACAATGAGCAGTTCTTC. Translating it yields CASSIGTSGSYNEQFF.

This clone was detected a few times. The CDR3 region has the DNA TGTGCCAGCAGGTCGGGAACCATGAACACTGAAGCTTTCTTT. Its translation is CASRSGTMNTEAFF. The V and J genes are TRBV28 and TRBJ1-1; D gene unclear. Trimming shortened V by 6 bases and J by 0 bases, and 11 bases separated the two germline ends. Looked up from germline, CDR1 is MDHEN and CDR2 is SYDVKM. The CDR3 has 14 residues.

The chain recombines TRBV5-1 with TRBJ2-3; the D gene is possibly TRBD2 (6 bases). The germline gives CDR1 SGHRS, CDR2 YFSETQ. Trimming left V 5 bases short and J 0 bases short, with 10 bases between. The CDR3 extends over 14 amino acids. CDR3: CASSLADSTDTQYF. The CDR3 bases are TGCGCCAGCAGTTTAGCGGACAGCACAGATACGCAGTATTTT.

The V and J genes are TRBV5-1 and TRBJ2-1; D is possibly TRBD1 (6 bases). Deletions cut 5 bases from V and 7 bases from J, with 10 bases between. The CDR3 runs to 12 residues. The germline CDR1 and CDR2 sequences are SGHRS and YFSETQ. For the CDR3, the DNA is TGCGCCAGCAGGGGGGCTTCAAATGAGCAGTTCTTC. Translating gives CASRGASNEQFF.

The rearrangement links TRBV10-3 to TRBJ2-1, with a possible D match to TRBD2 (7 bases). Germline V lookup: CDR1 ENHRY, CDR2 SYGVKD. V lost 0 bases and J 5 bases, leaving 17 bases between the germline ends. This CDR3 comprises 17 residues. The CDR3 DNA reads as TGTGCCATCAGTGAGTCTGTGGGAGGGCAGGGGAACAATGAGCAGTTCTTC. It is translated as CAISESVGGQGNNEQFF.

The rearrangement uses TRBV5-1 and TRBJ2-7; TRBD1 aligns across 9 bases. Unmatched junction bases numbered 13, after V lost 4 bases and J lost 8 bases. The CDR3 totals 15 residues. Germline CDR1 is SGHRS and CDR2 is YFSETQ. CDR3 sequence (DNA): TGCGCCAGCAGCCTATACACAGGGGGCGCTGTTAAGCAGTACTTC. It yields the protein CASSLYTGGAVKQYF.

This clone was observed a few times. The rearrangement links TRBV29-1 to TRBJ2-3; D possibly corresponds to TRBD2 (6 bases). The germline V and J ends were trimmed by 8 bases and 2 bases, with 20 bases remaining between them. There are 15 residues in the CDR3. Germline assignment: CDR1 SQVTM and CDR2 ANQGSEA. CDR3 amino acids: CSPTLPSASTDTQYF. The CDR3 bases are TGCAGCCCTACCTTGCCTAGCGCATCCACAGATACGCAGTATTTT.

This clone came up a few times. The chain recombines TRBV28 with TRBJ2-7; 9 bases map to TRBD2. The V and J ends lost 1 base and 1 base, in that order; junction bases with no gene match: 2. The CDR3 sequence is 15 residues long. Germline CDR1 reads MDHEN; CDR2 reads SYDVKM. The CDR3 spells CASSLSSGDSYEQYF. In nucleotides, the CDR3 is TGTGCCAGCAGTTTATCTAGCGGGGATTCCTACGAGCAGTACTTC.

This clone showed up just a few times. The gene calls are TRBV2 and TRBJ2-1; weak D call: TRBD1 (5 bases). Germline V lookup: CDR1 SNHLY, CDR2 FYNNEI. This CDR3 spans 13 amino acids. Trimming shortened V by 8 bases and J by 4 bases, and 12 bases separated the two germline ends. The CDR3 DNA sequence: TGTGCCAGCGTCGACAGTCCGTACAATGAGCAGTTCTTC. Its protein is CASVDSPYNEQFF. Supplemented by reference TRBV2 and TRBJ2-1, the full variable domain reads EPEVTQTPSHQVTQMGQEVILRCVPISNHLYFYWYRQILGQKVEFLVSFYNNEISEKSEIFDDQFSVERPDGSNFTLKIRSTKLEDSAMYFCASVDSPYNEQFFGPGTRLTVL.

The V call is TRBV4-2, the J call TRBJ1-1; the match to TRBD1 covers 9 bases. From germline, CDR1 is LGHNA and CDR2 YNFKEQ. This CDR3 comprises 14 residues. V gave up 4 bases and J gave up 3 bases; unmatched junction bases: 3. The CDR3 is CASSRTGEDTEAFF. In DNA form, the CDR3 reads TGTGCCAGCAGCCGGACAGGGGAAGACACTGAAGCTTTCTTT.

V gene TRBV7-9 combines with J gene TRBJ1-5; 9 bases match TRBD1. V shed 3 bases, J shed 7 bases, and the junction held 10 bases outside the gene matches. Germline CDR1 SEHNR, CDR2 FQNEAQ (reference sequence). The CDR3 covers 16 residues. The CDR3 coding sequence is TGTGCCAGCAGCTTGGGGACAGGGCAAGTAGGACAGCCCCAGCATTTT. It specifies CASSLGTGQVGQPQHF.

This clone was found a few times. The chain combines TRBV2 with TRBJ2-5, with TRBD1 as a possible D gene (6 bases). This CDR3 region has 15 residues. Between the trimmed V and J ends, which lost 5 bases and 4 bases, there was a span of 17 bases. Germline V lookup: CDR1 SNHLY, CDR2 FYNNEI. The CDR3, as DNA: TGTGCCAGCAGTTGGGACACAACTCAAGGAGAGACCCAGTACTTC. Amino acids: CASSWDTTQGETQYF. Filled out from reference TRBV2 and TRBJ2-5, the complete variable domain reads EPEVTQTPSHQVTQMGQEVILRCVPISNHLYFYWYRQILGQKVEFLVSFYNNEISEKSEIFDDQFSVERPDGSNFTLKIRSTKLEDSAMYFCASSWDTTQGETQYFGPGTRLLVL.

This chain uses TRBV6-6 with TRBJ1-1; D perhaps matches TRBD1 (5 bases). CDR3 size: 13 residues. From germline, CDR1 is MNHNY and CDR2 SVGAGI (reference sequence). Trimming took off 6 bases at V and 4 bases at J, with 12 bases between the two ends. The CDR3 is CASSLGQFTEAFF. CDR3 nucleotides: TGTGCCAGCAGCCTTGGACAATTCACTGAAGCTTTCTTT.

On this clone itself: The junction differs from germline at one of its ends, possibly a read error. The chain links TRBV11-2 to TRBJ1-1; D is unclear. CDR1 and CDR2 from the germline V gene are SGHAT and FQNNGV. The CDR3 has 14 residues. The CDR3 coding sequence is TGTGTCAGCAGCCTCGGGTCGGCGAACACTGAAGCTTTCTTT. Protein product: CVSSLGSANTEAFF.

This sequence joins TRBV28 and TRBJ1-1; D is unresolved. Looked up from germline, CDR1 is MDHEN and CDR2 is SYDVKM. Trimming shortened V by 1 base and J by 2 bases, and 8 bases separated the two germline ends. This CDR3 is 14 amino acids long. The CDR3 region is CASSLLGSNTEAFF. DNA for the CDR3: TGTGCCAGCAGTTTATTAGGTAGCAACACTGAAGCTTTCTTT.

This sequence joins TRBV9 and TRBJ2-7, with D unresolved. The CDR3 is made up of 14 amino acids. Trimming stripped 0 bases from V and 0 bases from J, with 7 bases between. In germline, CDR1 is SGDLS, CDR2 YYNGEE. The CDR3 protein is CASSVGTDSYEQYF. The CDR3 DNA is TGTGCCAGCAGCGTAGGTACAGACTCCTACGAGCAGTACTTC.

CDR3 protein: CASSTGQDYEQYF. In DNA form, the CDR3 reads TGCGCCAGCAGCACCGGACAGGACTACGAGCAGTACTTC. This chain links TRBV5-1 with TRBJ2-7; 7 bases match TRBD1. Germline CDR1 reads SGHRS; CDR2 reads YFSETQ. There are 13 residues in the CDR3. V lost 4 bases and J lost 3; bases outside the gene matches: 4.